Listed below are T cell receptor beta chains from one sample, sequenced in a study of blood T cells in healthy people across ages. TCRdb re-analysed the 5' RACE reads in MiXCR, keeping a single row per CDR3 protein. The data contain around 500,000 distinct CDR3 sequences, around a quarter of them singletons. These data were also reused for a study on T cells of mothers and their children.

The sequenced material came from blood. The receptors derive from a boy under 10 years old in good health. Both conserved end residues are trimmed from each CDR3.

V gene	CDR3 length	J gene	CDR3 protein
TRBV6-6	14	TRBJ1-2	ASSHGTEGPNYGYT
TRBV11-2	13	TRBJ2-7	ASSLLEAGVYEQY
TRBV20-1	12	TRBJ1-4	SAAGQGRGEKLF
TRBV18	13	TRBJ1-2	ASSGGLTDNYGYT
TRBV12-3/TRBV12-4	10	TRBJ1-2	ASSNDTYGYT
TRBV7-9	11	NA	ASSLIGLGEQF
TRBV9	12	TRBJ2-3	ASSAGSRGDTQY
TRBV20-1	13	TRBJ2-5	SAEGTSGISGTQY
TRBV20-1	14	TRBJ2-3	SASPPAGGGTDTQY
TRBV4-2	14	TRBJ2-7	ASSQASDILSYEQY
TRBV28	15	TRBJ2-7	ASSSPMGTRSSYEQY
TRBV6-5	11	TRBJ1-2	ASRRQHNYGYT
TRBV20-1	11	TRBJ2-5	SARDTLLETQY
TRBV3-1	12	TRBJ2-5	ASSSQRTQETQY
TRBV7-6	12	TRBJ1-3	ASSARQGVNTIY
TRBV6-6	15	TRBJ2-5	ASSFAYGGQSRETQY
TRBV3-1	16	TRBJ2-5	ASSQPTSGRVRGETQY
TRBV4-3	12	TRBJ2-5	ASSQRQGVETQY
TRBV6-5	11	TRBJ1-2	AGSYARVYGYT
TRBV25-1	15	TRBJ2-5	ASSPTDLTSMFETQY
TRBV6-2/TRBV6-3	17	TRBJ2-6	ASSYSRDRVSPGANVLT
TRBV12-3/TRBV12-4	13	TRBJ2-3	ASSLWGLDTDTQY
TRBV7-9	11	TRBJ1-1	ASSSAQYTEAF
TRBV15	12	NA	ATSPGLSYNGQF
TRBV6-2/TRBV6-3	13	TRBJ2-7	ASSTPLAGEYEQY
TRBV7-9	13	TRBJ2-3	ASSIGGQQTDTQY
TRBV3-1	14	TRBJ1-2	VSSQGAPDRLYGYT
TRBV7-9	13	TRBJ2-1	ASSPTGTSYNEQF
TRBV6-5	13	TRBJ2-5	ASSRTSEGLETQY
TRBV20-1	11	TRBJ1-2	SARDGRGSGYT
TRBV9	13	TRBJ1-2	ASSVQPRGDYGYT
TRBV6-1	15	TRBJ1-3	ASSPRLGGHTGNTIY
TRBV4-3	12	TRBJ1-2	ASSQWGPGDGHT
TRBV7-9	16	TRBJ2-3	ASSSNPTPSGRLDTQY
TRBV6-5	12	NA	ASSSLGGEETQY
TRBV9	15	NA	ASSVDFVGGAYNEQF
TRBV7-2	14	TRBJ2-5	ASSLGGTGRRKTQY
TRBV20-1	14	TRBJ2-6	SARAGGNSGANVLT
TRBV4-1	11	TRBJ1-6	ASSQARESPLH
TRBV11-2	15	TRBJ1-4	ASSPQLGDRDNEKLF
TRBV5-1	12	TRBJ2-1	ASSSAFSYNEQF
TRBV24-1	12	TRBJ2-1	ATSDSKGYNEQF